These 17 T cell receptor beta chains share one sample of origin, sequenced in a study of T cell changes during pregnancy in multiple sclerosis. The table came from immunoSEQ multiplex PCR; TCRdb's copy has only in-frame clones and leaves some out. The sample contains 35,000 to 55,000 clones, 93% of which appear only once. Sequenced material: CD8+ T cells from peripheral blood mononuclear cells, taken after pregnancy. The origin of the receptors is a female donor with multiple sclerosis, enrolled in a pregnancy study.

This sequence joins TRBV10-3 and TRBJ2-2, with TRBD2 matching over 12 bases. The CDR3 sequence is 17 residues long. The J segment lost 0 bases and the V segment lost 6 bases, leaving 5 bases of the junction unmatched. CDR1 ENHRY and CDR2 SYGVKD come from the germline V gene. CDR3 residues: CAISRLAGVSNTGELFF. The CDR3, as DNA: TGTGCCATCAGCCGACTAGCGGGGGTCTCGAACACCGGGGAGCTGTTTTTT.

The chain employs TRBV2 and TRBJ1-2; 7 positions match TRBD1. Germline V gives CDR1 SNHLY, CDR2 FYNNEI. This CDR3 contains 13 residues. With V trimmed by 7 bases and J by 2 bases, 4 bases remained unmatched. The CDR3 DNA reads as TGTGCCAGCACCTTGGGACAGAACTATGGCTACACCTTC. Translating gives CASTLGQNYGYTF.

The sample holds one count of this clone. This chain links TRBV5-1 with TRBJ1-2; D is uncertain. CDR3 length: 18 residues. V lost 0 bases, J lost 4 bases, and 22 bases lay in between. The germline V gene encodes CDR1 SGHRS and CDR2 YFSETQ. The CDR3 loop is CASSLGLDSGSKSYGYTF. For the CDR3, the DNA is TGCGCCAGCAGCTTGGGACTAGATAGCGGGTCGAAGTCCTATGGCTACACCTTC.

The rearrangement links TRBV9 to TRBJ2-7, with D unresolved. The germline V gene has CDR1 SGDLS and CDR2 YYNGEE. V shed 4 bases and J shed 0 bases, with 8 bases lying between them. The CDR3 extends over 13 amino acids. The CDR3 loop reads CASSPGGSYEQYF. The CDR3 DNA sequence: TGTGCCAGCAGCCCCGGCGGCTCCTACGAGCAGTACTTC.

The chain recombines TRBV9 with TRBJ2-1; D perhaps matches TRBD2 (6 bases). Germline CDR1 reads SGDLS; CDR2 reads YYNGEE. Trimming took 3 bases from V and 9 from J, leaving 10 bases between them. The CDR3 consists of 12 residues. The CDR3 DNA is TGTGCCAGCAGCGCCCCGCGGGGTGAGCAGTTCTTC. It yields the protein CASSAPRGEQFF.

The rearrangement links TRBV28 to TRBJ1-5, with TRBD1 matching 9 bases. Per the germline V gene, CDR1 is MDHEN and CDR2 is SYDVKM. V shed 1 base and J 5 bases; nucleotides not matched to a gene: 6. CDR3 length: 16 residues. This CDR3 reads CASSLFGQGTYQPQHF. DNA of the CDR3: TGTGCCAGCAGTTTATTCGGACAGGGGACCTATCAGCCCCAGCATTTT.

V is TRBV27 and J is TRBJ1-2; possibly TRBD1 for D (5 bases). The germline gives CDR1 MNHEY, CDR2 SMNVEV (reference sequence). V was pared by 6 bases and J by 3 bases, with 11 bases between. The CDR3 has 13 residues. CDR3 region: CASRRGGDYGYTF. The DNA for the CDR3 is TGTGCCAGCAGGCGGGGGGGTGACTATGGCTACACCTTC.

The gene calls are TRBV4-1 and TRBJ2-7; D remains unclear. The CDR3 is made up of 14 amino acids. Deletions cut 0 bases from V and 3 bases from J, with 9 bases between. Per germline, CDR1 MGHRA and CDR2 YSYEKL. DNA for the CDR3: TGCGCCAGCAGCCAAGAAGTCGAGGTCTACGAGCAGTACTTC. This sequence encodes CASSQEVEVYEQYF.

J is TRBJ1-2 and V is TRBV7-9; 8 nucleotides line up with TRBD1. This CDR3 is 15 amino acids long. Trimming removed 3 bases from V and 4 bases from J; junction bases left unmatched: 7. The germline CDR1 and CDR2 sequences are SEHNR and FQNEAQ (reference sequence). CDR3 sequence (DNA): TGTGCCAGCAGCTTCCCGGCAGGGGGCGGCTATGGCTACACCTTC. It translates to CASSFPAGGGYGYTF.

CDR3 protein: CASSFIAGGHEQFF. In nucleotides, the CDR3 is TGTGCCAGCAGCTTCATAGCGGGGGGACATGAGCAGTTCTTC. The chain employs TRBV7-9 and TRBJ2-1; TRBD2 agrees at 10 bases. The CDR3 extends over 14 amino acids. Looked up from germline, CDR1 is SEHNR and CDR2 is FQNEAQ (reference sequence). V was pared by 3 bases and J by 8 bases, with 4 bases of the junction left unmatched.

The chain employs TRBV4-2 and TRBJ1-2; D possibly corresponds to TRBD1 (6 bases). The germline CDR1 and CDR2 sequences are LGHNA and YNFKEQ. Trimming left V 4 bases short and J 6 bases short, with 12 bases between. The CDR3 sequence is 13 residues long. The CDR3 here is CASSPKRQDGYTF. The CDR3 nucleotides read TGTGCCAGCAGCCCTAAAAGACAGGATGGCTACACCTTC.

This sequence joins TRBV27 and TRBJ2-7; 7 bases are a match to TRBD1. The CDR3 has 12 amino acids. V was pared by 5 bases and J by 5 bases, with 3 bases of the junction left unmatched. Germline loops: CDR1 MNHEY, CDR2 SMNVEV (reference sequence). This chain's CDR3 is CASSARGNEQYF. CDR3 sequence (DNA): TGTGCCAGCAGTGCCAGGGGGAACGAGCAGTACTTC.

This chain joins TRBV7-3 and TRBJ1-1; D gene unclear. The CDR3 extends over 13 amino acids. Trimming cost V 5 bases and J 6 bases, with 13 bases left between them. CDR1 and CDR2 from the germline V gene are SGHTA and FQGTGA. The CDR3 DNA follows: TGTGCCAGCAGCCCCGGTCGGGTAGCTGAAGCTTTCTTT. As protein: CASSPGRVAEAFF.

The chain carries TRBV4-3 and TRBJ2-3, with D perhaps matching TRBD2 (6 bases). The CDR3 loop spans 13 amino acids. Germline CDR1 is LGHNA and CDR2 is YSLEER. Trimming stripped 5 bases from V and 1 base from J, with 7 bases between. CDR3 nucleotides: TGCGCCAGCAGCTCTAGCGGCACAGATACGCAGTATTTT. Translating it yields CASSSSGTDTQYF.

The chain links TRBV5-4 to TRBJ2-7, with 9 bases identical to TRBD1. Per germline, CDR1 SGHNT and CDR2 YYREEE (reference sequence). V was clipped by 3 bases and J by 0 bases; unmatched bases: 4. The CDR3 has 15 amino acids. The CDR3 nucleotides read TGTGCCAGCAGCTGGACAGGGGACAGCTCCTACGAGCAGTACTTC. Protein product: CASSWTGDSSYEQYF. The whole variable domain, filled in from reference TRBV5-4 and TRBJ2-7, reads ETGVTQSPTHLIKTRGQQVTLRCSSQSGHNTVSWYQQALGQGPQFIFQYYREEENGRGNFPPRFSGLQFPNYSSELNVNALELDDSALYLCASSWTGDSSYEQYFGPGTRLTVT.

This clone was detected only once. The chain combines TRBV7-8 with TRBJ1-5, with D maybe TRBD1 (6 bases). Trimming stripped 5 bases from V and 0 bases from J, with 14 bases between. Germline V gene data show CDR1 as SGHVS and CDR2 as FQNEAQ. This CDR3 spans 16 amino acids. DNA for the CDR3: TGTGCCAGCAGCCCGGACAGCCTAAATAGCAATCAGCCCCAGCATTTT. This translates into CASSPDSLNSNQPQHF.

By its share, this clone is medium-sized (0.01 to 0.1%). V usage is TRBV27 and J usage is TRBJ1-3; D unresolved. The CDR3 has 15 residues. Per germline, CDR1 MNHEY and CDR2 SMNVEV (reference sequence). Trimming left V 0 bases short and J 0 bases short, with 6 bases between. The CDR3 is CASSLSPSSGNTIYF. CDR3 bases: TGTGCCAGCAGTTTATCGCCTAGCTCTGGAAACACCATATATTTT.